The entry below describes one TCR beta chain. The authors' processing: Amplified reference gene primers provided the basis for estimating nucleated cell counts. TCRdb's copy holds only in-frame clones and misses some; the assay was immunoSEQ multiplex PCR. V, J and clone size derive from that table, while D and trimming were established from the DNA sequence. The table has 80,000 or so clones, 91% seen once; the top ten hold 1.9%. Germline lookup yields CDR1 SGHRS and CDR2 YFSETQ. Trimming cost V 0 bases and J 9 bases; bases outside gene matches: 17. The CDR3 length is 17 residues. This sample stems from a study of blood T cell repertoires in COVID-19. About the study: Acute and convalescent COVID-19 specimens originated in the United States, Italy and Spain. In each case, the material was cDNA or gDNA derived from T cells, B-cell-depleted T cells, or PBMCs.

The chain is built from TRBV5-1 and TRBJ2-5, with 7 bases matching TRBD1. The sequence was obtained from a woman aged 50 to 65 in a cohort sampled during active COVID-19. The sample consisted of peripheral blood. CDR3 amino acids: CASSLVPTGTDLPAQYF. The CDR3 nucleotides are TGCGCCAGCAGCTTGGTACCGACCGGGACAGACCTACCGGCCCAGTACTTC.